This T cell receptor beta chain was identified during a study of neurological immune-mediated disorders. Study summary: The approximately 34 patients with multiple sclerosis comprised some 31 relapsing-remitting cases and 3 secondary progressive cases. Points from the study as a whole: The repertoires of 18 of 34 multiple sclerosis patients fell into one related-CDR3 cluster (a possible signature) under phylogenetic grouping. The greatest degree of TCR clonal expansion was observed in HTLV-1-associated myelopathy, with the lowest in multiple sclerosis, below that of healthy controls.

Time point in this sample: longitudinal time-point 3. The CDR3 has 15 amino acids. The cDNA came from 5'RACE, which used 10-nucleotide random UMIs. TCRdb itself ran the 5' RACE reads through MiXCR, one entry per CDR3 protein. Of approximately 84,000 distinct CDR3 sequences listed, about 4.3% are singletons. This clonotype was seen many times. Its specificity is unknown. Material: PBMCs. This TCR was sampled from a woman aged 55-69 years with multiple sclerosis. The chain uses TRBV21-1 and TRBJ1-6; no DNA check was done on the table's D call, TRBD1. TRBV21-1 is a pseudogene locus. The DNA of the CDR3 is TGTGCCAGCACCACACAGGGGTTTGGGTTATCACCCCTCCACTTT. Protein sequence: CASTTQGFGLSPLHF.